This T cell receptor beta chain appears in the sequencing data of a study of T cell repertoires in MIS-A myocarditis. TCRdb keeps only in-frame clones here, not all; method: immunoSEQ multiplex PCR. The sample includes roughly 12,000 clones, 83% of them seen just once. The V end was cut by 4 bases, the J end by 0 bases, with 12 bases between. The CDR3 extends over 15 amino acids. Per germline, CDR1 SGHTS and CDR2 YDEGEE. This clone was counted once. V usage is TRBV5-8 and J usage is TRBJ2-3; D assignment may be TRBD1 or TRBD2 (5 bases each). This sequence originates from a man aged 18-30 years with fulminant myocarditis from multisystem inflammatory syndrome in adults (MIS-A) after COVID-19. The sample consisted of right ventricle heart tissue obtained at autopsy. CDR3: CASSIGAGSTDTQYF. DNA of the CDR3: TGTGCCAGCAGCATCGGGGCGGGTAGCACAGATACGCAGTATTTT.